This TCR beta chain appears in the sequencing data of a study of response to subunit inactivated influenza vaccine. CDR1 is LGHNA and CDR2 is YSLEER in the germline V gene. This CDR3 contains 13 residues. V lost 0 bases and J lost 7; bases outside the gene matches: 0. From the RT-PCR reads, TCRdb called clonotypes with MiXCR, one entry per CDR3 protein. The sample lists around 580,000 distinct CDR3 sequences; approximately 12% were seen once. This clonotype was observed a handful of times. The TCR comes from a man aged 45-65 years who received an inactivated influenza vaccine. Specimen: PBMCs from blood, collected on the day of vaccination. J is TRBJ2-4 and V is TRBV4-3; 7 nucleotides align to TRBD1. CDR3 in DNA: TGCGCCAGCAGCCAAGAACAGGGGAACATTCAGTACTTC. Encoded protein: CASSQEQGNIQYF.